The rows below give T cell receptor beta chains drawn from one sample of a study of blood T cell repertoires in COVID-19. Measured with immunoSEQ multiplex PCR; TCRdb has only the in-frame clones, and not every one. The sample holds about 20,000 clones, less than 85% seen once. Sequenced input: peripheral blood. Every receptor here comes from a man of 80 years or more with acute or convalescent COVID-19. Both conserved end residues are part of each CDR3. D genes are given only for firm matches. Clone size is stated in some rows and not others, as once, few, many or a class when expanded.

J gene	clone size	D gene	CDR3 length	V gene	CDR3 protein	CDR3 DNA
TRBJ2-1	.	.	15	TRBV6-5	CASSYSRSSYNEQFF	TGTGCCAGCAGTTACTCGAGGAGCTCCTACAATGAGCAGTTCTTC
TRBJ1-3	.	TRBD1	17	TRBV5-1	CASSLGTGVSSGNTIYF	TGCGCCAGCAGCTTGGGGACAGGGGTGTCATCCGGAAACACCATATATTTT
TRBJ1-2	.	.	14	TRBV19	CASSPVTGDYGYTF	TGTGCCAGTAGTCCCGTGACAGGTGACTATGGCTACACCTTC
TRBJ1-6	.	.	14	TRBV11-2	CASSLDFMNSPLHF	TGTGCCAGCAGCTTAGATTTCATGAATTCACCCCTCCACTTT
TRBJ1-2	.	.	14	TRBV5-1	CASSLEGQTGGYTF	TGCGCCAGCAGCTTGGAGGGACAAACAGGGGGCTACACCTTC
TRBJ1-4	few	TRBD1	14	TRBV11-2	CASSQTGSNEKLFF	TGTGCCAGCAGCCAGACAGGGAGTAATGAAAAACTGTTTTTT
TRBJ1-6	.	.	11	TRBV24-1	CATSDPLPLHF	TGTGCCACCAGTGATCCCTTGCCCCTCCACTTT
TRBJ1-5	.	TRBD1	15	TRBV5-8	CASSLIRTGNQPQHF	TGTGCCAGCAGCTTAATCAGGACAGGGAATCAGCCCCAGCATTTT
TRBJ2-1	.	.	11	TRBV28	CASTSVQGQFF	TGTGCCAGCACCTCCGTCCAGGGACAGTTCTTC
TRBJ2-3	.	TRBD2	18	TRBV4-1	CASSQDLSGLAKSGGQYF	TGCGCCAGCAGCCAAGATTTGAGCGGACTAGCTAAAAGTGGGGGGCAGTATTTT
TRBJ1-2	.	.	14	TRBV2	CASIPGSGSWGYTF	TGTGCCAGCATTCCCGGGAGTGGGTCGTGGGGCTACACCTTC
TRBJ2-1	.	.	11	TRBV12-3/TRBV12-4	CASSRYNEQFF	TGTGCCAGCAGTCGGTACAATGAGCAGTTCTTC
TRBJ1-5	few	.	14	TRBV5-1	CASSVGGSNQPQHF	TGCGCCAGCAGCGTTGGAGGTAGCAATCAGCCCCAGCATTTT
TRBJ1-2	few	TRBD1	16	TRBV19	CASSTVDRRANYGYTF	TGTGCCAGTAGTACCGTGGACAGGAGAGCTAACTATGGCTACACCTTC
TRBJ1-2	.	.	15	TRBV9	CASSVFPSGYYGYTF	TGTGCCAGCAGCGTTTTTCCTTCAGGGTACTATGGCTACACCTTC
TRBJ2-1	.	TRBD1	15	TRBV7-3	CASSSQGQVNNEQFF	TGTGCCAGCAGCTCCCAAGGACAGGTTAACAATGAGCAGTTCTTC
TRBJ1-5	.	TRBD1	15	TRBV7-6	CASSLFAGGDQPQHF	TGTGCCAGCAGCTTATTTGCAGGGGGCGATCAGCCCCAGCATTTT
TRBJ2-4	.	TRBD2	14	TRBV5-1	CASSLASGKNIQYF	TGCGCCAGCAGCTTGGCTAGCGGCAAAAACATTCAGTACTTC
TRBJ1-1	.	.	15	TRBV9	CASSVETGTNTEAFF	TGTGCCAGCAGCGTTGAAACAGGGACGAACACTGAAGCTTTCTTT
TRBJ1-4	.	TRBD1	15	TRBV6-1	CASSDLRGRGEKLFF	TGTGCCAGCAGTGACCTGAGGGGGCGGGGTGAAAAACTGTTTTTT
TRBJ2-1	.	TRBD2	16	TRBV7-9	CASSRTSGRSYNEQFF	TGTGCCAGCAGCAGGACTAGCGGGAGGTCCTACAATGAGCAGTTCTTC
TRBJ2-3	.	TRBD2	17	TRBV9	CASSVLAGGHNTDTQYF	TGTGCCAGCAGCGTGTTAGCGGGAGGCCACAACACAGATACGCAGTATTTT
TRBJ2-3	.	TRBD2	15	TRBV5-1	CASRRTSGGTDTQYF	TGCGCCAGCAGGCGGACTAGCGGGGGCACAGATACGCAGTATTTT
TRBJ1-2	few	.	13	TRBV9	CASSEGSGDGYTF	TGTGCCAGCAGCGAAGGGTCAGGGGATGGCTACACCTTC
TRBJ2-5	.	TRBD1	15	TRBV5-1	CASSLGQGKVETQYF	TGCGCCAGCAGCTTGGGACAGGGTAAGGTAGAGACCCAGTACTTC
TRBJ2-7	few	TRBD1	13	TRBV6-5	CASSYTRDSYPYF	TGTGCCAGCAGTTACACAAGGGACAGCTACCCGTACTTC
TRBJ1-2	.	.	13	TRBV12-3/TRBV12-4	CASSLVNRDGYTF	TGTGCCAGCAGTTTAGTAAACCGCGATGGCTACACCTTC
TRBJ1-5	.	.	14	TRBV29-1	CSVDRGWYGQPQHF	TGCAGCGTTGATCGGGGGTGGTATGGTCAGCCCCAGCATTTT
TRBJ2-3	.	TRBD2	16	TRBV5-1	CASSLGTSGSPDTQYF	TGCGCCAGCAGCTTGGGGACTAGCGGGAGTCCAGATACGCAGTATTTT
TRBJ2-7	.	.	12	TRBV19	CASSRGHYEQYF	TGTGCCAGTAGTAGGGGACACTACGAGCAGTACTTC
TRBJ1-5	.	TRBD1	16	TRBV4-2	CASSQAKGQGWEPQHF	TGTGCCAGCAGCCAAGCTAAGGGACAGGGTTGGGAGCCCCAGCATTTT
TRBJ1-5	.	TRBD1	17	TRBV19	CASTAVITGGNYQPQHF	TGTGCCAGTACCGCCGTGATAACAGGGGGTAATTATCAGCCCCAGCATTTT
TRBJ1-3	once	.	15	TRBV19	CASSIEQGSGNTIYF	TGTGCCAGTAGTATCGAACAGGGCTCCGGAAACACCATATATTTT
TRBJ2-1	medium-sized	TRBD2	15	TRBV7-9	CASSFVRGGFNEQFF	TGTGCCAGCAGCTTTGTGCGGGGGGGGTTTAACGAGCAGTTCTTC
TRBJ1-4	.	.	16	TRBV10-2	CASSVARTAGNEKLFF	TGCGCCAGCAGCGTCGCCCGGACAGCTGGGAATGAAAAACTGTTTTTT
TRBJ1-5	.	.	14	TRBV5-4	CASSGGPSEKPQHF	TGTGCCAGCAGCGGAGGACCCTCTGAGAAGCCCCAGCATTTT